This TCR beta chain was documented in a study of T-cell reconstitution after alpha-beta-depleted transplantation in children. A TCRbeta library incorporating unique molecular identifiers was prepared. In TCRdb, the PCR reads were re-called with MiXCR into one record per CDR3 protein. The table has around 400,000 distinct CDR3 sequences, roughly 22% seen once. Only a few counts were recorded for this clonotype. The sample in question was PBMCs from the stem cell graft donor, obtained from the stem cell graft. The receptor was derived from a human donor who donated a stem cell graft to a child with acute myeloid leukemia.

This CDR3 is CASSLVGHQETQYF. In DNA, the CDR3 is TGTGCCAGCAGCTTAGTCGGGCACCAAGAGACCCAGTACTTC. The J gene is TRBJ2-5, the V gene TRBV7-9; no firm D call. V lost 1 base and J 0 bases, leaving 6 bases between the germline ends. Germline assignment: CDR1 SEHNR and CDR2 FQNEAQ (reference sequence). This CDR3 region has 14 residues. The whole variable domain, filled in from reference TRBV7-9 and TRBJ2-5, reads DTGVSQNPRHKITKRGQNVTFRCDPISEHNRLYWYRQTLGQGPEFLTYFQNEAQLEKSRLLSDRFSAERPKGSFSTLEIQRTEQGDSAMYLCASSLVGHQETQYFGPGTRLLVL.